This is a list of T cell receptor beta chains from one sample in a study of cytomegalovirus exposure and HLA in healthy donors. This table comes from immunoSEQ multiplex PCR, and its TCRdb copy is limited to in-frame clones, with some not included. The table shows more than 100,000 clones, with approximately 79% occurring only once. Sequencing was carried out using PBMCs. These receptors were obtained from a male donor in good health and CMV-seronegative. Each CDR3 is given with its conserved first and last residue. The D gene is left open where the match is weak. The listing skips clone size in some rows; elsewhere it reads once, few, many or a size class.

>TRBD1|-|TRBV4-3|TRBJ2-3
TGCGCCAGCAGCCTCACTCGACAGGGGGCCACAGATACGCAGTATTTT
CASSLTRQGATDTQYF
>TRBD1|-|TRBV7-2|TRBJ1-3
TGTGCCAGCAGCCCCGGGACAGGATCTGGAAACACCATATATTTT
CASSPGTGSGNTIYF
>TRBD1|-|TRBV5-8|TRBJ2-5
TGTGCCAGCAGCCCATGGACAGGGGGAAAAGCGGAGACCCAGTACTTC
CASSPWTGGKAETQYF
>TRBD2|-|TRBV5-1|TRBJ2-5
TGCGCCAGCAGCTCTAATAGCGGGGGGCCTCAAGAGACCCAGTACTTC
CASSSNSGGPQETQYF
>TRBD2|-|TRBV12-5|TRBJ2-1
TGTGCTAGTGGTTTCTCCCCCGGGACTAGCTCCTACAATGAGCAGTTCTTC
CASGFSPGTSSYNEQFF
>-|-|TRBV5-6|TRBJ2-7
TGTGCCAGCAGCGGAGGACAGCCCTACGAGCAGTACTTC
CASSGGQPYEQYF
>-|-|TRBV27|TRBJ2-7
TGTGCCAGCAGTTTATCTTCCAGTCTCGAGCAGTACTTC
CASSLSSSLEQYF
>-|-|TRBV6-6|TRBJ2-7
TGTGCCAGCAGTTACTCCCCCGACAGCTACGAGCAGTACTTC
CASSYSPDSYEQYF
>TRBD1|-|TRBV27|TRBJ2-7
TGTGCCAGCAGTGTTGAACTTCCGGGACAGCACTACGAGCAGTACTTC
CASSVELPGQHYEQYF
>-|-|TRBV6-6|TRBJ1-5
TGTGCCAGCAGTTCAACAGAGGGAAGCAATCAGCCCCAGCATTTT
CASSSTEGSNQPQHF
>-|-|TRBV7-3|TRBJ2-2
TGTGCCAGCAGCTTAAGCGGGGATACCGGGGAGCTGTTTTTT
CASSLSGDTGELFF
>-|-|TRBV7-8|TRBJ1-4
TGTGCCCAAGGGGGGGGAGGTAATGAAAAACTGTTTTTT
CAQGGGGNEKLFF
>-|-|TRBV27|TRBJ1-1
TGTGCCAGCAGTTCCGGATTCCAGGGTACCACTGAAGCTTTCTTT
CASSSGFQGTTEAFF
>TRBD1|-|TRBV18|TRBJ1-2
TGTGCCAGCTCACCGGGACAGGGAAAGGAGGGCTACACCTTC
CASSPGQGKEGYTF
>-|-|TRBV10-3|TRBJ2-7
TGTGCCATCAGCCAGGGATACGAGCAGTACTTC
CAISQGYEQYF
>TRBD2|-|TRBV30|TRBJ2-3
TGTGCCTGGGGGACTAGCGCCTCCAGAAATACGCAGTATTTT
CAWGTSASRNTQYF
>TRBD1|once|TRBV29-1|TRBJ1-2
TGCAGCGTTGGGTCAGAAACAGGGGGCAACTATGGCTACACCTTC
CSVGSETGGNYGYTF
>-|-|TRBV7-3|TRBJ1-2
TGTGCCAGCAGCTTAGACTCCTCTAACTATGGCTACACCTTC
CASSLDSSNYGYTF
>-|-|TRBV10-2|TRBJ1-1
TGCGCCAGCAGTCTCTCCGCGGTGATGAACACTGAAGCTTTCTTT
CASSLSAVMNTEAFF
>-|-|TRBV18|TRBJ1-1
TGTGCCAGCTCACCCCCCAGGGTAAACACTGAAGCTTTCTTT
CASSPPRVNTEAFF
>-|-|TRBV5-4|TRBJ2-1
TGTGCCAGCAGCCTCCAGCGAAGCTCCTACAATGAGCAGTTCTTC
CASSLQRSSYNEQFF
>TRBD2|once|TRBV5-1|TRBJ2-1
TGCGCCAGCAGCTCCCCGGGACTAGCTACTTCCAGCTCCTACAATGAGCAGTTCTTC
CASSSPGLATSSSYNEQFF
>TRBD2|-|TRBV4-1|TRBJ2-3
TGCGCCAGCAGCCTAAGCGGGGGGCGAAGCACAGATACGCAGTATTTT
CASSLSGGRSTDTQYF
>TRBD2|few|TRBV5-4|TRBJ2-7
TGTGCCAGCAGCTCGCGGGGGTCTGCCTACGAGCAGTACTTC
CASSSRGSAYEQYF
>-|-|TRBV6-1|TRBJ2-1
TGTGCCAGCAGTGAAGAACCACGGGGAACCGATGAGCAGTTCTTC
CASSEEPRGTDEQFF
>-|-|TRBV5-8|TRBJ1-1
TGTGCCAGCAGCTTGGCCTTAGGGGGGAACACTGAAGCTTTCTTT
CASSLALGGNTEAFF
>-|-|TRBV29-1|TRBJ2-6
TGCAGCGTTGAAGAGGGGCAGCTCCACTCTGGGGCCAACGTCCTGACTTTC
CSVEEGQLHSGANVLTF
>-|few|TRBV29-1|TRBJ2-2
TGCAGCGCCCACAGGCGTTCCACCGGGGAGCTGTTTTTT
CSAHRRSTGELFF
>-|few|TRBV6-6|TRBJ2-1
TGTGCCAGCAGTTCAGGGAGGCGGAACGCGGCCAATGAGCAGTTCTTC
CASSSGRRNAANEQFF
>-|few|TRBV5-6|TRBJ1-1
TGTGCCAGCAGCTTGACGACCAGGACTGAAGCTTTCTTT
CASSLTTRTEAFF
>TRBD2|-|TRBV5-1|TRBJ2-3
TGCGCCAGCAGCGCAGGGCGGGGGGGCGGAGCAGATACGCAGTATTTT
CASSAGRGGGADTQYF
>-|few|TRBV4-2|TRBJ1-4
TGTGCCAGCAGCCAAGAAGGAGACGCGGATTATGAAAAACTGTTTTTT
CASSQEGDADYEKLFF
>-|-|TRBV14|TRBJ2-3
TGTGCCAGCAGCCAATTGACGGGAGATACGCAGTATTTT
CASSQLTGDTQYF
>TRBD1|-|TRBV7-2|TRBJ2-7
TGTGCCAGCAGCTTAACCCACCTTGGACAGGGCTACTACGAGCAGTACTTC
CASSLTHLGQGYYEQYF
>-|once|TRBV19|TRBJ2-7
TGTGCCAGTAGTATGCAACAGGGAAGAACCTACGAGCAGTACTTC
CASSMQQGRTYEQYF
>-|few|TRBV14|TRBJ1-4
TGTGCCAGCAGCCGGACAGATAATGAAAAACTGTTTTTT
CASSRTDNEKLFF
>-|-|TRBV6-6|TRBJ1-3
TGTGCCAGCAGTTACTCTCCACACGGAAACACCATATATTTT
CASSYSPHGNTIYF
>-|-|TRBV4-3|TRBJ2-7
TGCGCCAGCAGCCAAGCCCAGGGGTCCTACGAGCAGTACTTC
CASSQAQGSYEQYF
>-|-|TRBV27|TRBJ1-5
TGTGCCAGCAGTTTACATTGGGAGAATCAGCCCCAGCATTTT
CASSLHWENQPQHF
>TRBD2|-|TRBV7-9|TRBJ2-1
TGTGCCAGCGGGATGACCCTAGCGGGGGGCTACAATGAGCAGTTCTTC
CASGMTLAGGYNEQFF
>TRBD1|-|TRBV4-3|TRBJ2-5
TGCGCCAGCAGCCAAGGGACAGGGGCCCAAGAGACCCAGTACTTC
CASSQGTGAQETQYF
>-|-|TRBV9|TRBJ2-5
TGTGCCAGCAGCGTAGAGGGAACCGAGGGAAAGACCCAGTACTTC
CASSVEGTEGKTQYF
>TRBD1|once|TRBV6-6|TRBJ1-2
TGTGCCAGCAGTTACTCAAGGGGGCAGAACTATGGCTACACCTTC
CASSYSRGQNYGYTF
>TRBD2|-|TRBV5-1|TRBJ2-1
TGCGCCAGCAGCAAAAGCGGGACTAGCGATGAGCAGTTCTTC
CASSKSGTSDEQFF
>-|-|TRBV30|TRBJ1-1
TGTGCCTGGAGTTGGGGGTACGGCAGGGGTGAAGCTTTCTTT
CAWSWGYGRGEAFF
>TRBD1|-|TRBV5-3|TRBJ1-1
TGTGCCAGAAGGCCGCCCGACAGGGTGGCGGGTGAAGCTTTCTTT
CARRPPDRVAGEAFF
>-|-|TRBV11-3|TRBJ2-1
TGTGCCAGCAGCTTAACGACCTGGCAGGGCACATCCTACAATGAGCAGTTCTTC
CASSLTTWQGTSYNEQFF
>TRBD1|-|TRBV6-5|TRBJ2-3
TGTGCCAGCAGTCTAGGGGGCCGGAACACAGATACGCAGTATTTT
CASSLGGRNTDTQYF
>-|-|TRBV5-1|TRBJ2-7
TGCGCCAGCAGCTTGAGGGTAGGACAGCCCTACGAGCAGTACTTC
CASSLRVGQPYEQYF
>-|-|TRBV2|TRBJ1-1
TGTGCCAGCAGTGAATGGGGCAGGATGAACACTGAAGCTTTCTTT
CASSEWGRMNTEAFF
>TRBD2|once|TRBV27|TRBJ2-3
TGTGCCAGCTCACGGGGGGGGAGCACAGATACGCAGTATTTT
CASSRGGSTDTQYF
>TRBD1|-|TRBV5-1|TRBJ2-3
TGCGCCAGCAGCGCCGGGACAGGGAGTGGAGATACGCAGTATTTT
CASSAGTGSGDTQYF
>TRBD1|-|TRBV5-1|TRBJ2-3
TGCGCCAGCAGCCGGACAGGGGAGCAGTATTTT
CASSRTGEQYF
>TRBD2|-|TRBV7-2|TRBJ2-7
TGTGCCAGCAGCTTCGGACTAGCGGGGGATTGGGAGCAGTACTTC
CASSFGLAGDWEQYF
>TRBD1|-|TRBV7-2|TRBJ2-7
TGTGCCAGCACCCCAGGACAGGGGGCTGACGAGCAGTACTTC
CASTPGQGADEQYF